The 4 T cell receptor beta chains below come from one sample, sequenced in a study of regulatory T cells in long-lasting Graves disease. Time point specified: newly diagnosed GD, antithyroid drugs for less than 3 months. Generation of the TCR library employed RNA extracted from PBMCs. Arm-PCR of CDR3 regions and iRepertoire HTBI primers were the basis on which TCR beta libraries were built. One entry per CDR3 protein results from TCRdb running MiXCR on the multiplex PCR reads. This sample has approximately 540,000 distinct CDR3 sequences, with 9.5% to 15% found just once. The sample was also reused in another study, on T cells in Graves' hyperthyroidism and ophthalmopathy.

The starting material was peripheral blood mononuclear cells (PBMCs), obtained at new diagnosis, from a patient treated with antithyroid drugs. The receptor set was obtained from a woman in her thirties with Graves disease.

Many counts were recorded for this clonotype. The genes are TRBV20-1 and TRBJ1-4; D remains unclear. With 3 bases removed from V and 0 bases from J, the gap between germline ends came to 5 bases. The V gene's germline CDR1 is DFQATT and CDR2 SNEGSKA (reference sequence). This CDR3 is 13 amino acids long. The CDR3 loop reads CSASGTTNEKLFF. CDR3 coding DNA: TGCAGTGCTAGCGGGACAACTAATGAAAAACTGTTTTTT.

This clonotype has just a few counts. V is TRBV15 and J is TRBJ2-5, with D perhaps assigned TRBD1 or TRBD2 (5 bases each). CDR3 length: 13 amino acids. Trimming took 1 base from V and 5 from J, leaving 8 bases between them. Germline V CDR1 and CDR2: LNHNV, YYDKDF (reference sequence). The CDR3 region is CATSRGWGETQYF. The CDR3 DNA sequence: TGTGCCACCAGCAGAGGATGGGGGGAGACCCAGTACTTC.

This clonotype was recorded many times. CDR3 sequence reads: CASSKGTVEAFF. The CDR3 DNA sequence: TGTGCCAGCAGCAAAGGGACAGTTGAAGCTTTCTTT. V and J are TRBV7-9 and TRBJ1-1; 7 bases align to TRBD1. V trimming: 5 bases; J trimming: 7 bases; junction bases outside the gene matches: 4. Germline CDR1 reads SEHNR; CDR2 reads FQNEAQ (reference sequence). The CDR3 spans 12 residues.

This clonotype was seen repeatedly, ten times or more. V and J are TRBV18 and TRBJ2-1, with 8 bases matching TRBD2. J was trimmed by 15 bases and V by 3 bases; bases with no gene match: 10. The CDR3 has 13 residues. Germline assignment: CDR1 KGHSH and CDR2 LQKENI. CDR3 residues: CASSPPGLEVGFF. The CDR3 DNA sequence: TGTGCCAGCTCACCCCCGGGACTAGAGGTGGGGTTCTTC.